The sequence of this T cell receptor (beta chain) was determined in a study of blood T cell repertoires in COVID-19. Using immunoSEQ multiplex PCR, the repertoire was profiled, and TCRdb retains in-frame clones only, with some absent. This sample has 75,000 to 85,000 clones; approximately 85% occur once, and the top ten carry over 9.5%. The length of the CDR3 is 15 residues. J was trimmed by 0 bases and V by 4 bases; bases with no gene match: 5. Germline V gives CDR1 LGHDT, CDR2 YNNKEL (reference sequence). The sequence was collected from a man between 60 and 70 years old with COVID-19, enrolled during active disease. Sample: peripheral blood. The chain uses TRBV3-1 (or the pseudogene TRBV3-2) and TRBJ1-2; 7 bases align to TRBD1. The CDR3 loop reads CASSPGDSTNYGYTF. The CDR3 DNA is TGTGCCAGCAGCCCCGGGGACAGCACTAACTATGGCTACACCTTC.